The entry below gives a single TCR beta chain sequence along with its context. Its specificity is not known. The entry originates in a study of vaccination effects on CD4 cells after COVID-19. About the study: Antigen-specific CD4+ T cells were expanded with viral peptide pools in the ViraFEST assay before sequencing. Each participant received a vaccine that was either BNT162b2 or mRNA-1273, given as two doses. Study results and limitations: Healthy vaccinees' vaccine-induced clones included only 1 of 255 that recognized common cold coronaviruses.

Here immunoSEQ multiplex PCR was the method, and the copy in TCRdb shows in-frame clones only, minus some. The data show about 72,000 clones, about 74% seen once. With 9 bases clipped from V and 4 bases from J, the junction kept 9 bases outside the gene matches. The CDR3 sequence is 14 residues long. Germline V gene sequence: CDR1 SNHLY, CDR2 FYNNEI. Following culture for around 10 days, CD4+ T cells were isolated. Sequences were derived from CD4+ T cells from PBMCs cultured without peptide, sampled before COVID-19 vaccination. This clonotype originated in a human donor who received a COVID-19 vaccine. The V and J genes are TRBV2 and TRBJ1-2; 9 bases map to TRBD1. The CDR3 sequence is CASTGTGRAYGYTF. The CDR3 DNA follows: TGTGCCAGTACTGGGACAGGGAGGGCCTATGGCTACACCTTC.